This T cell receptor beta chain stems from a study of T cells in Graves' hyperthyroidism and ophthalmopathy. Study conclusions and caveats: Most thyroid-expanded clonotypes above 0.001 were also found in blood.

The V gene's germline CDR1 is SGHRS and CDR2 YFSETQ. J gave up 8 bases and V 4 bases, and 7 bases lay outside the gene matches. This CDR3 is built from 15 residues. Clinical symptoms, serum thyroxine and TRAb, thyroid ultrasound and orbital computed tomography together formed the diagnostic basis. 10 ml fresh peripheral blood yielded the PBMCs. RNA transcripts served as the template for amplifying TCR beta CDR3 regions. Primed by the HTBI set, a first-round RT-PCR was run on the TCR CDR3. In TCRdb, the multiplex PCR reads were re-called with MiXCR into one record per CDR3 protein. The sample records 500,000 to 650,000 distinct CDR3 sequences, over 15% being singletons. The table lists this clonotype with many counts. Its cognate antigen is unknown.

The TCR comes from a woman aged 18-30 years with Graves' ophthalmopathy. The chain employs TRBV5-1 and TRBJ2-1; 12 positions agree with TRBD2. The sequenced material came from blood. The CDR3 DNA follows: TGCGCCAGCAGCCCGACTAGCGGGAGATTCGATGAGCAGTTCTTC. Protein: CASSPTSGRFDEQFF.